A selection of T cell receptor beta chains follows, all from one sample in a study of blood T cell repertoires in COVID-19. Some clones are missing from TCRdb's copy, which holds only in-frame ones; the method was immunoSEQ multiplex PCR. The sample contains around 100,000 clones, over 65% of which appear only once. What was sequenced was peripheral blood. These receptors all come from a human donor in a cohort sampled during active COVID-19. The conserved cysteine and the conserved F or W are not part of the CDR3 here.

>TRBJ1-5|TRBV3-1/TRBV3-2
ASSQDRWGVRPQH
>TRBJ1-1|TRBV27
ASSFDRVRMNTEAF
>TRBJ1-2|TRBV7-9
ASSLAGYGYT
>TRBJ2-2|TRBV7-2
ASRVRNTGELF
>TRBJ2-2|TRBV3-1/TRBV3-2
ASSQVYSTNTGELF
>TRBJ2-3|TRBV7-2
ASSPRSAFAHTQY
>TRBJ2-3|TRBV24-1
ATSESGITDTQY
>TRBJ2-5|TRBV7-2
ASSPQGTGRQETQY
>TRBJ1-2|TRBV5-6
ASSLVPRGGAYGYT
>TRBJ1-1|TRBV6-2/TRBV6-3
ASSSRDRAF
>TRBJ2-3|TRBV5-4
ASSPGLAGGVGTDTQY
>TRBJ2-1|TRBV28
ASGTSGYNEQF
>TRBJ1-4|TRBV2
ASSGDGRVGEKLF
>TRBJ2-7|TRBV6-5
ASSYYPPQSYEQY
>TRBJ1-5|TRBV6-1
ASSATGTVYSNQPQH
>TRBJ2-7|TRBV27
ASSGPGQGSYEQY
>TRBJ1-6|TRBV5-4
ASSPTQTGGFSPLH